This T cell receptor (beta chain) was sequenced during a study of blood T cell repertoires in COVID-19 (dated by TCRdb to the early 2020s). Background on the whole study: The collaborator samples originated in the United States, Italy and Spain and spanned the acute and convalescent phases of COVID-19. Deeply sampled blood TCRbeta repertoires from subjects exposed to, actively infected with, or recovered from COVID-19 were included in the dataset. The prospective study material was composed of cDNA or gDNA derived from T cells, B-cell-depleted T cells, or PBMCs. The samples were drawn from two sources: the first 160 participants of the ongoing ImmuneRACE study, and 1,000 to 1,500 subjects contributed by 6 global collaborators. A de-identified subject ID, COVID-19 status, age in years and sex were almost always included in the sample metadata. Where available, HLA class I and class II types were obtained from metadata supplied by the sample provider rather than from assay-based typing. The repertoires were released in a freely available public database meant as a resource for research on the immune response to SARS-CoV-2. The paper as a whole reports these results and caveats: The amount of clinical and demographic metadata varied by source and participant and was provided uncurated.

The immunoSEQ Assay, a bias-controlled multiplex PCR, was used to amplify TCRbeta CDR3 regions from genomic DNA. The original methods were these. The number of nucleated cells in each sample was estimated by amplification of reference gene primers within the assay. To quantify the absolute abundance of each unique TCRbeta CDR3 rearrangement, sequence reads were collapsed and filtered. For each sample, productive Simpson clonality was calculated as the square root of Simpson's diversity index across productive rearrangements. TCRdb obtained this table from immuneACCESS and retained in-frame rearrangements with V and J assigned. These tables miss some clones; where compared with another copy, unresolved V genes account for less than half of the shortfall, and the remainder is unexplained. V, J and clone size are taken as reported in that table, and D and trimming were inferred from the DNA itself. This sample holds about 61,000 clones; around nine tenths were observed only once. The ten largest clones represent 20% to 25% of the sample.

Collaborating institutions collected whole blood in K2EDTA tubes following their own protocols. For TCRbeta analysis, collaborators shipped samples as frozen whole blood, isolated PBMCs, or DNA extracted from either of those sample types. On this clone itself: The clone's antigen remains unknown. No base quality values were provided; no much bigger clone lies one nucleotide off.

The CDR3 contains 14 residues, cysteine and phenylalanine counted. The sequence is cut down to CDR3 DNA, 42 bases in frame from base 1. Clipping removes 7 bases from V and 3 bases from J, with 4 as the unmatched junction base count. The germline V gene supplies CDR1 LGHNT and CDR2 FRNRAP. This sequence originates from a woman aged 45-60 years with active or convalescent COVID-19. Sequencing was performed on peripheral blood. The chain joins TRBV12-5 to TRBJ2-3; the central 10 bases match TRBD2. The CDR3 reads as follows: CASVGLAVTDTQYF. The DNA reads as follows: TGTGCTAGTGTAGGACTAGCGGTAACAGATACGCAGTATTTT.